Detailed here is one T cell receptor beta chain. Its antigen is not identified. The data derive from a study of T cell responses to AZD1222 COVID-19 vaccine. As for the study in general: Pooling covered second doses at about 4 or about 12 weeks. Notes on the study in general: Of the AZD1222 recipients, only 5 or 6 were seropositive at baseline. No day 14 peak samples; only post-peak repertoires were characterized. Recipients of two AZD1222 doses showed rising Spike-specific TCR breadth and depth.

Measured with immunoSEQ multiplex PCR; TCRdb has only the in-frame clones, and not every one. The profile shows around 160,000 clones, around 93% of them singletons. Germline V gives CDR1 SGHVS, CDR2 FQNEAQ. This CDR3 spans 14 amino acids. With 3 bases clipped from V and 1 base from J, the junction kept 2 bases outside the gene matches. The chain joins TRBV7-8 to TRBJ2-5; 7 positions match TRBD1. This specimen consisted of peripheral blood, obtained on day 0 of AZD1222 vaccination. The TCR was taken from an adult in good health. DNA of the CDR3: TGTGCCAGCAGCTTGACAGGGCTCCAAGAGACCCAGTACTTC. The encoded protein is CASSLTGLQETQYF.